The 29 T cell receptor beta chains in this list originate from one sample, sequenced in a study of T cells expressing NK-cell markers. TCRdb derives one entry per CDR3 protein from the 5' RACE reads, leaving out DNA. Recorded for this sample: about 400,000 distinct CDR3 sequences. The sample taken for sequencing was blood T cells: a sorted CD56 or NKG2C T cell subset, CD4+ or CD8+ T cells, or bulk PBMC T cells (not recorded which). The receptors stem from a woman aged 45-60 years in good health.

This chain connects TRBV24-1 to TRBJ2-5; the D call from TCRdb, TRBD1, cannot be confirmed without DNA. Germline CDR1 is KGHDR and CDR2 is SFDVKD. The CDR3 loop spans 16 amino acids. The CDR3 spells CATSGGGRDLQETQYF.

The V call is TRBV6-5, the J call TRBJ1-1. Germline V lookup: CDR1 MNHEY, CDR2 SVGAGI. The CDR3 consists of 13 residues. CDR3 region: CASSYYSSTEAFF.

The chain is built from TRBV7-9 and TRBJ2-7; TCRdb's assignment of TRBD2 cannot be checked, as there is no DNA. CDR3 length: 15 amino acids. Germline V gene lookup returns CDR1 SEHNR and CDR2 FQNEAQ (reference sequence). The CDR3 loop is CASSAGLAGVGEQYF.

The chain uses TRBV24-1 and TRBJ2-2; the D gene TCRdb calls, TRBD1, cannot be checked with no DNA. The CDR3 spans 12 residues. Germline V gives CDR1 KGHDR, CDR2 SFDVKD. CDR3 amino acids: CATGRGPGELFF.

The gene calls are TRBV10-2 and TRBJ2-5; TCRdb returns TRBD2, unconfirmable since there is no DNA. The CDR3 runs to 18 residues. The germline V gene has CDR1 WSHSY and CDR2 SAAADI. The chain's CDR3 is CASSESRWASGEQETQYF.

The chain couples TRBV29-1 to TRBJ2-5; there is no DNA to check the TCRdb D call of TRBD1. Germline CDR1 is SQVTM and CDR2 is ANQGSEA. The length of the CDR3 is 13 residues. CDR3 sequence reads: CSVGGQGQETQYF.

The rearrangement joins TRBV18 to TRBJ2-1; TCRdb's D call of TRBD1 is untestable without DNA. The CDR3 is 15 residues long. CDR1 KGHSH and CDR2 LQKENI come from the germline V gene. CDR3 sequence: CASSPLGTGYNEQFF.

The rearrangement links TRBV15 to TRBJ2-3; without DNA, the TCRdb call of TRBD2 cannot be checked. Germline loops: CDR1 LNHNV, CDR2 YYDKDF (reference sequence). The CDR3 sequence is 20 residues long. CDR3: CATSRDPFIISGRSTDTQYF.

The chain joins TRBV2 to TRBJ2-1; no DNA is available, so the TRBD1 call from TCRdb remains unchecked. CDR3 length equals 15 residues. Germline CDR1 and CDR2: SNHLY and FYNNEI. CDR3 sequence reads: CASSEDEGDYNEQFF.

The J gene is TRBJ2-1, the V gene TRBV5-1; TCRdb's D gene call, TRBD2, goes unchecked for lack of DNA. Per germline, CDR1 SGHRS and CDR2 YFSETQ. The CDR3 runs 14 residues. The CDR3 sequence is CASSFVREGQKQFF.

This sequence joins TRBV24-1 and TRBJ2-5; checking the TCRdb D call of TRBD2 is not possible without DNA. Germline V lookup: CDR1 KGHDR, CDR2 SFDVKD. The CDR3 runs 15 residues. The CDR3 spells CATSDRGVKGETQYF.

This rearrangement joins TRBV3-1 to TRBJ1-1. Germline-derived CDR1 and CDR2 are LGHDT and YNNKEL (reference sequence). The CDR3 totals 15 residues. CDR3 amino acids: CASSPYMAMNTEAFF. The full variable domain, completed using reference TRBV3-1 and TRBJ1-1, is DTAVSQTPKYLVTQMGNDKSIKCEQNLGHDTMYWYKQDSKKFLKIMFSYNNKELIINETVPNRFSPKSPDKAHLNLHINSLELGDSAVYFCASSPYMAMNTEAFFGQGTRLTVV.

The rearrangement uses TRBV7-9 and TRBJ2-5; TCRdb's assignment of TRBD1 cannot be checked, as there is no DNA. CDR1 is SEHNR, CDR2 FQNEAQ, per germline (reference sequence). CDR3 length: 15 amino acids. The chain's CDR3 is CASSADRVQQETQYF.

The V call is TRBV10-3, the J call TRBJ2-2; the D call from TCRdb, TRBD2, cannot be confirmed without DNA. Germline V gene sequence: CDR1 ENHRY, CDR2 SYGVKD. The CDR3 has 15 amino acids. CDR3 residues: CAISGTTGYPGELFF.

V gene TRBV19 combines with J gene TRBJ2-2; without DNA, the TCRdb call of TRBD1 cannot be checked. Germline V gives CDR1 LNHDA, CDR2 SQIVND (reference sequence). This CDR3 contains 14 residues. This CDR3 is CASSISAGPGELFF. The full variable domain, with the rest looked up from reference TRBV19 and TRBJ2-2, is DGGITQSPKYLFRKEGQNVTLSCEQNLNHDAMYWYRQDPGQGLRLIYYSQIVNDFQKGDIAEGYSVSREKKESFPLTVTSAQKNPTAFYLCASSISAGPGELFFGEGSRLTVL.

V is TRBV24-1 and J is TRBJ2-7; the D call from TCRdb, TRBD1, cannot be confirmed without DNA. The germline V gene encodes CDR1 KGHDR and CDR2 SFDVKD. The CDR3 sequence is 15 residues long. The CDR3 sequence is CATSDSGGASYEQYF.

V and J are TRBV6-5 and TRBJ1-2. Germline V gene lookup returns CDR1 MNHEY and CDR2 SVGAGI. CDR3 length: 12 residues. CDR3 in amino acids: CASSPNLVGYTF.

The rearrangement links TRBV29-1 to TRBJ2-7. Germline V CDR1 and CDR2: SQVTM, ANQGSEA. This CDR3 comprises 13 residues. CDR3: CSVGFAATYEQYF.

This rearrangement joins TRBV29-1 to TRBJ2-1; the TRBD2 assignment by TCRdb is unverifiable without DNA. CDR3 size: 16 residues. Germline V gene data show CDR1 as SQVTM and CDR2 as ANQGSEA. CDR3 amino acids: CSGLGSSGNSYNEQFF.

The chain has TRBV24-1 and TRBJ1-3. The CDR3 totals 11 residues. Germline lookup yields CDR1 KGHDR and CDR2 SFDVKD. CDR3 in amino acids: CATADGNTIYF.

The chain links TRBV7-8 to TRBJ2-7. The germline V gene encodes CDR1 SGHVS and CDR2 FQNEAQ. The CDR3 extends over 14 amino acids. CDR3 loop: CASRIGGGYYEQYF.

J is TRBJ2-2 and V is TRBV4-1; TCRdb designates TRBD1, a call that cannot be tested without DNA. Germline V gene data show CDR1 as MGHRA and CDR2 as YSYEKL. The CDR3 sequence is 12 residues long. The CDR3 region is CASNRVGGELFF.

This CDR3 is CASRGTDYEQYF. V and J are TRBV3-1 and TRBJ2-7; TCRdb picks TRBD1, but there is no DNA to check that call. Germline CDR1 LGHDT, CDR2 YNNKEL (reference sequence). The CDR3 length is 12 residues.

The genes are TRBV19 and TRBJ2-1; TCRdb's assignment of TRBD2 cannot be checked, as there is no DNA. Germline CDR1 reads LNHDA; CDR2 reads SQIVND (reference sequence). The CDR3 spans 16 residues. The CDR3 protein is CASSKRLVSSYNEQFF. The complete variable domain, with remaining parts taken from reference TRBV19 and TRBJ2-1, reads DGGITQSPKYLFRKEGQNVTLSCEQNLNHDAMYWYRQDPGQGLRLIYYSQIVNDFQKGDIAEGYSVSREKKESFPLTVTSAQKNPTAFYLCASSKRLVSSYNEQFFGPGTRLTVL.

This chain links TRBV20-1 with TRBJ2-2; the TCRdb D gene call, TRBD1, has no DNA to confirm it. This CDR3 is built from 15 residues. Germline V gene sequence: CDR1 DFQATT, CDR2 SNEGSKA (reference sequence). The CDR3 loop is CSARGLQGDTGELFF.

CDR3: CSAPDRAYYGYTF. The rearrangement joins TRBV20-1 to TRBJ1-2; absent DNA, TCRdb's TRBD1 call cannot be checked. The CDR3 extends over 13 amino acids. Per germline, CDR1 DFQATT and CDR2 SNEGSKA (reference sequence).

V and J are TRBV7-8 and TRBJ1-1; TCRdb designates TRBD1, a call that cannot be tested without DNA. This CDR3 spans 12 amino acids. In germline, CDR1 is SGHVS, CDR2 FQNEAQ. CDR3 sequence: CASSPPGLPAFF.

The J gene is TRBJ1-1, the V gene TRBV29-1. Germline CDR1 SQVTM, CDR2 ANQGSEA. The CDR3 contains 14 residues. The CDR3 spells CSVKKDPLNTEAFF.

The chain's CDR3 is CATSDRLVSNEQFF. The rearrangement links TRBV24-1 to TRBJ2-1; TCRdb picks TRBD2, but there is no DNA to check that call. CDR3 length equals 14 residues. Germline lookup yields CDR1 KGHDR and CDR2 SFDVKD.